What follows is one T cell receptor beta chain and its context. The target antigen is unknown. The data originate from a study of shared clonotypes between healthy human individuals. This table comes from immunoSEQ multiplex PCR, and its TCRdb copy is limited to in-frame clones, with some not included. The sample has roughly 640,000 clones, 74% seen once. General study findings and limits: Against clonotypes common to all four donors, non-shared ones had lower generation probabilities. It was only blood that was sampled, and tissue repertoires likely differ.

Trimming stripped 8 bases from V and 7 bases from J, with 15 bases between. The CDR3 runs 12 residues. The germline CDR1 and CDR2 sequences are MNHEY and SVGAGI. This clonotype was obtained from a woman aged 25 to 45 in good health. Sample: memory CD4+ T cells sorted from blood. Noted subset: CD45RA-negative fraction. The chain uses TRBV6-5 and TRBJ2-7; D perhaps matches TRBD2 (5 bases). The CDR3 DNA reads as TGTGCCAGCGGACGGGGTTTGGGGGAGCAGTACTTC. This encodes CASGRGLGEQYF.